Each of the 32 T cell receptor beta chains below was sequenced from the same sample in a study of blood T cell repertoires in COVID-19. The data were produced by immunoSEQ multiplex PCR, yet TCRdb's version contains in-frame clones alone and is incomplete. Of 150,000 or so clones listed, 84% are singletons. The specimen sequenced was peripheral blood. Receptors originate from a woman in her sixties or seventies with acute or convalescent COVID-19.

This chain connects TRBV6-5 to TRBJ2-5; D unclear. CDR1 is MNHEY and CDR2 is SVGAGI in the germline V gene. This CDR3 comprises 11 residues. Trimming removed 3 bases at V and 5 bases at J, with 4 bases between. The CDR3 is CASSYLETQYF. DNA of the CDR3: TGTGCCAGCAGTTATCTGGAGACCCAGTACTTC.

V is TRBV10-1 and J is TRBJ2-3, with TRBD2 as a possible D gene (5 bases). CDR1 WNHNN and CDR2 SYGVQD come from the germline V gene (reference sequence). V lost 0 bases to trimming and J lost 4 bases, with 20 bases between them. CDR3 size: 18 residues. The CDR3 DNA reads as TGCGCCAGCAGTGAGTCGGATGGCCGGGGATTGCGGCCAGATACGCAGTATTTT. Its translation: CASSESDGRGLRPDTQYF.

The chain employs TRBV28 and TRBJ1-6; D uncertain. V was clipped by 6 bases and J by 1 base, with 25 bases between them. CDR1 and CDR2 from the germline V gene are MDHEN and SYDVKM. The CDR3 contains 20 residues. DNA of the CDR3: TGTGCCAGCAGGACACCGCGCGAGGGCATATTAGGGTCCTATAATTCACCCCTCCACTTT. The encoded protein is CASRTPREGILGSYNSPLHF. Complete variable domain (other parts from reference TRBV28 and TRBJ1-6): DVKVTQSSRYLVKRTGEKVFLECVQDMDHENMFWYRQDPGLGLRLIYFSYDVKMKEKGDIPEGYSVSREKKERFSLILESASTNQTSMYLCASRTPREGILGSYNSPLHFGNGTRLTVT.

V is TRBV7-3 and J is TRBJ2-1; 10 bases match TRBD2. Germline V gene sequence: CDR1 SGHTA, CDR2 FQGTGA. V lost 6 bases and J lost 0; bases outside the gene matches: 2. This CDR3 spans 15 amino acids. This chain's CDR3 is CASRASGSSYNEQFF. CDR3 nucleotide sequence: TGTGCCAGCAGAGCTAGCGGGAGCTCCTACAATGAGCAGTTCTTC.

The chain uses TRBV11-2 and TRBJ1-6, with TRBD1 as a possible D gene (5 bases). Germline loops: CDR1 SGHAT, CDR2 FQNNGV. The CDR3 loop spans 17 amino acids. Trimming pared 0 bases from V and 9 bases from J, leaving 18 bases between. Here the CDR3 reads CASSLDVSQGWVSPLHF. For the CDR3, the DNA is TGTGCCAGCAGCTTAGACGTGAGCCAGGGTTGGGTTTCACCCCTCCACTTT.

This clone was picked up a small number of times. The rearrangement joins TRBV6-4 to TRBJ1-6; D uncertain. V lost 3 bases and J lost 7, with 10 bases in between. CDR1 MRHNA and CDR2 SNTAGT come from the germline V gene. The CDR3 has 14 amino acids. The CDR3 protein is CASSETGWNSPLHF. CDR3 bases: TGTGCCAGCAGTGAGACCGGGTGGAATTCACCCCTCCACTTT.

The chain combines TRBV21-1 with TRBJ2-1; the D segment call TRBD2 is taken from the table without a DNA check. TRBV21-1 is tagged as a pseudogene. The CDR3 extends over 12 amino acids. The CDR3 protein is CASSKNRNEQFF. The CDR3 DNA reads TGTGCCAGCAGCAAGAATCGGAATGAGCAGTTCTTC.

This chain links TRBV11-3 with TRBJ2-1; 8 nucleotides line up with TRBD1. CDR3 length equals 15 residues. Germline CDR1 is SGHNT and CDR2 is YENEEA. Germline trimming cut 5 bases from V and 8 bases from J; bases unmatched to any gene: 11. The chain's CDR3 is CASSSGQGIRDEQFF. The CDR3 DNA sequence: TGTGCCAGCAGCAGCGGACAGGGCATTCGGGATGAGCAGTTCTTC.

This clone was counted only a few times. The V gene is TRBV19, the J gene TRBJ2-7, with D maybe TRBD1 (6 bases). Per germline, CDR1 LNHDA and CDR2 SQIVND (reference sequence). This CDR3 is built from 18 residues. The V gene lost 5 bases and the J gene lost 6 bases, with 29 bases spanning the gap. CDR3 region: CASSPRRSPTTQGTEQYF. In DNA form, the CDR3 reads TGTGCCAGTAGTCCCCGGAGATCTCCTACGACTCAGGGGACCGAGCAGTACTTC.

The chain has TRBV19 and TRBJ1-2; TRBD1 agrees at 8 bases. The CDR3 totals 14 residues. The germline V gene has CDR1 LNHDA and CDR2 SQIVND (reference sequence). The V and J ends lost 7 bases and 3 bases, in that order; junction bases with no gene match: 7. The CDR3 sequence: CASMDRVEDYGYTF. DNA for the CDR3: TGTGCCAGTATGGACAGGGTTGAGGACTATGGCTACACCTTC.

The chain joins TRBV29-1 to TRBJ1-2, with 10 bases matching TRBD1. J was trimmed by 2 bases and V by 5 bases; bases with no gene match: 11. The CDR3 extends over 16 amino acids. Germline assignment: CDR1 SQVTM and CDR2 ANQGSEA. CDR3: CSVRQGANLMNYGYTF. The CDR3 nucleotides read TGCAGCGTTCGACAGGGGGCGAATCTCATGAACTATGGCTACACCTTC.

The chain is built from TRBV15 and TRBJ2-2; 11 bases fit TRBD1. Germline V gene lookup returns CDR1 LNHNV and CDR2 YYDKDF (reference sequence). The V gene end was trimmed by 9 bases and the J gene end by 2 bases; junction bases not matched to a gene: 8. This CDR3 is 16 amino acids long. The DNA for the CDR3 is TGTGCCACGGGAAAACGGACAGGGGGCAACACCGGGGAGCTGTTTTTT. Translating it yields CATGKRTGGNTGELFF.

CDR3 DNA sequence: TGTGCCAGCAGTAAAGACGTCAGAGGCACTGAAGCTTTCTTT. Protein product: CASSKDVRGTEAFF. The chain has TRBV28 and TRBJ1-1; unclear D gene. This CDR3 has 14 residues. With 5 bases removed from V and 4 bases from J, the gap between germline ends came to 14 bases. Per germline, CDR1 MDHEN and CDR2 SYDVKM.

The genes are TRBV27 and TRBJ1-5, with 7 bases that match TRBD1. V dropped 5 bases and J dropped 5; count of bases not matched to a gene: 9. Per the germline V gene, CDR1 is MNHEY and CDR2 is SMNVEV (reference sequence). The CDR3 spans 15 residues. The CDR3 spells CASSNRGWVDQPQHF. In DNA form, the CDR3 reads TGTGCCAGCAGTAACAGGGGCTGGGTAGATCAGCCCCAGCATTTT.

The chain combines TRBV9 with TRBJ2-5, with 7 bases that match TRBD1. Per germline, CDR1 SGDLS and CDR2 YYNGEE. The CDR3 is 14 amino acids. V lost 0 bases, J lost 5 bases, and 4 bases stayed unmatched. CDR3 nucleotide sequence: TGTGCCAGCAGCGTAGGGGACAGTCGGGAGACCCAGTACTTC. It encodes CASSVGDSRETQYF. Full variable domain (missing parts from reference TRBV9 and TRBJ2-5): DSGVTQTPKHLITATGQRVTLRCSPRSGDLSVYWYQQSLDQGLQFLIQYYNGEERAKGNILERFSAQQFPDLHSELNLSSLELGDSALYFCASSVGDSRETQYFGPGTRLLVL.

The chain joins TRBV6-1 to TRBJ1-5; TRBD1 agrees at 10 bases. V shed 4 bases, J shed 3 bases, and the junction held 9 bases outside the gene matches. CDR1 MNHNS and CDR2 SASEGT come from the germline V gene. This CDR3 has 17 amino acids. In DNA form, the CDR3 reads TGTGCCAGCAGTGGAGCGCCCGGGACAGGGGACAATCAGCCCCAGCATTTT. It encodes CASSGAPGTGDNQPQHF.

The chain couples TRBV6-5 to TRBJ1-2; perhaps TRBD1 as D (6 bases). This CDR3 spans 14 amino acids. The V and J ends lost 5 bases and 0 bases respectively, with 10 bases between them. The germline gives CDR1 MNHEY, CDR2 SVGAGI. This chain's CDR3 is CASSPTGTNYGYTF. The CDR3 DNA reads as TGTGCCAGCAGTCCTACAGGGACTAACTATGGCTACACCTTC.

The V and J genes are TRBV7-8 and TRBJ2-3; a possible D gene is TRBD2 (5 bases). Trimming removed 5 bases at V and 5 bases at J, with 8 bases between. From germline, CDR1 is SGHVS and CDR2 FQNEAQ. The CDR3 runs 12 residues. CDR3 amino acids: CASSRRVDTQYF. The CDR3 DNA reads as TGTGCCAGCAGCCGGCGGGTAGATACGCAGTATTTT.

The rearrangement links TRBV3-1 (or the pseudogene TRBV3-2) to TRBJ1-5; no firm D call. This CDR3 spans 15 amino acids. V gave up 1 base and J gave up 6 bases, with 13 bases separating them. Per the germline V gene, CDR1 is LGHDT and CDR2 is YNNKEL (reference sequence). This CDR3 is CASSQGEGGAQPQHF. CDR3 DNA sequence: TGTGCCAGCAGCCAAGGGGAGGGTGGAGCTCAGCCCCAGCATTTT.

V usage is TRBV28 and J usage is TRBJ2-1; 7 nucleotides align to TRBD2. Per germline, CDR1 MDHEN and CDR2 SYDVKM. The junction had 8 bases not matched to a gene; V was cut back by 2 bases and J by 4 bases. This CDR3 region has 16 residues. The DNA of the CDR3 is TGTGCCAGCAGTTTAGATGCTAGCGGAAAGTACAATGAGCAGTTCTTC. It specifies CASSLDASGKYNEQFF.

The V and J genes are TRBV10-2 and TRBJ1-6, with 8 nucleotides matching TRBD1. With V trimmed by 6 bases and J by 6 bases, 7 bases remained unmatched. Germline-derived CDR1 and CDR2 are WSHSY and SAAADI. This CDR3 is 15 amino acids long. CDR3 amino acids: CASRSDRGSNSPLHF. The CDR3 region has the DNA TGCGCCAGCAGATCAGACAGGGGTAGTAATTCACCCCTCCACTTT.

This rearrangement joins TRBV7-6 to TRBJ2-5; TRBD1 matches 7 bases. J lost 2 bases, V lost 6 bases, and 9 bases had no gene match. Germline CDR1 and CDR2: SGHVS and FNYEAQ. The CDR3 length is 15 residues. The CDR3: CASSGVGTAQETQYF. The CDR3, as DNA: TGTGCCAGCAGTGGGGTCGGGACAGCTCAAGAGACCCAGTACTTC.

This chain links TRBV20-1 with TRBJ1-5; tentative D call: TRBD1 (5 bases). Germline V gene sequence: CDR1 DFQATT, CDR2 SNEGSKA (reference sequence). The CDR3 is 15 amino acids. Trimming shortened V by 3 bases and J by 5 bases, and 17 bases separated the two germline ends. DNA for the CDR3: TGCAGTGCTAGTCTGGCGGGACTGTTCTATCAGCCCCAGCATTTT. This encodes CSASLAGLFYQPQHF.

The chain couples TRBV10-3 to TRBJ1-1, with D hard to call. The CDR3 has 13 amino acids. V was trimmed by 5 bases and J by 4 bases, leaving 11 bases between them. The V gene's germline CDR1 is ENHRY and CDR2 SYGVKD. Here the CDR3 reads CAISTLGGTEAFF. DNA for the CDR3: TGTGCCATCAGTACCCTGGGAGGCACTGAAGCTTTCTTT.

The rearrangement joins TRBV19 to TRBJ2-5; TRBD2 might be the D (5 bases). Germline lookup yields CDR1 LNHDA and CDR2 SQIVND (reference sequence). This CDR3 is built from 13 residues. V was clipped by 3 bases and J by 7 bases, with 12 bases between them. The CDR3 reads CASSIGTGGTQYF. DNA for the CDR3: TGTGCCAGTAGTATCGGCACCGGAGGGACCCAGTACTTC.

The V gene is TRBV27, the J gene TRBJ2-7, with TRBD1 identical over 9 bases. The CDR3 covers 14 residues. J gave up 7 bases and V 4 bases, and 8 bases lay outside the gene matches. Germline loops: CDR1 MNHEY, CDR2 SMNVEV (reference sequence). Here the CDR3 DNA reads TGTGCCAGCAGTTCGGGACAGGGCTTGGAAGAGCAGTACTTC. Translating gives CASSSGQGLEEQYF.

This sequence joins TRBV28 and TRBJ2-1, with 13 bases that match TRBD2. Germline values: CDR1 MDHEN, CDR2 SYDVKM. With 5 bases clipped from V and 2 bases from J, the junction kept 3 bases outside the gene matches. This CDR3 spans 16 amino acids. This CDR3 is CASSPTSGRTYNEQFF. CDR3 DNA: TGTGCCAGCAGTCCGACTAGCGGGAGGACCTACAATGAGCAGTTCTTC.

V and J are TRBV7-2 and TRBJ2-1; 11 bases are a match to TRBD2. With V trimmed by 1 base and J by 9 bases, 5 bases remained unmatched. This CDR3 comprises 15 residues. CDR1 is SGHTA, CDR2 FQGNSA, per germline. CDR3 protein: CASSLGLAGSPEQFF. Written as DNA, the CDR3 is TGTGCCAGCAGCTTAGGACTAGCGGGATCTCCTGAGCAGTTCTTC.

The sample holds a few counts of this clone. The chain carries TRBV28 and TRBJ2-7, with no clear D. V was shortened by 2 bases and J by 2 bases, with 10 bases between the two germline ends. The germline gives CDR1 MDHEN, CDR2 SYDVKM. The CDR3 consists of 14 residues. In DNA form, the CDR3 reads TGTGCCAGCAGTTTAGGAAGCGCCGCCTACGAGCAGTACTTC. It codes for CASSLGSAAYEQYF.

The rearrangement joins TRBV6-5 to TRBJ2-3; 7 positions agree with TRBD1. The CDR3 is 14 residues long. Germline CDR1 MNHEY, CDR2 SVGAGI. The V gene end was trimmed by 4 bases and the J gene end by 4 bases; junction bases not matched to a gene: 5. CDR3 DNA: TGTGCCAGCAGTTTGACAGGGTATCCAGATACGCAGTATTTT. Amino acid sequence: CASSLTGYPDTQYF.

This clone appeared once. J is TRBJ1-2 and V is TRBV6-5; TRBD1 matches at 7 bases. Unmatched junction bases numbered 8, after V lost 6 bases and J lost 4 bases. The V gene's germline CDR1 is MNHEY and CDR2 SVGAGI. The CDR3 has 14 residues. The CDR3 loop reads CASSVTGTVYGYTF. In nucleotides, the CDR3 is TGTGCCAGCAGCGTAACCGGGACAGTCTATGGCTACACCTTC.

The CDR3 spells CASSRGQGAYEQYF. CDR3 coding DNA: TGTGCCAGCAGCCGTGGACAGGGAGCCTACGAGCAGTACTTC. The chain carries TRBV6-5 and TRBJ2-7; 8 bases align to TRBD1. The CDR3 sequence is 14 residues long. Trimming removed 6 bases from V and 2 bases from J; junction bases left unmatched: 6. Germline V CDR1 and CDR2: MNHEY, SVGAGI.